The next 21 T cell receptor beta chains were all read from a single sample in a study of tumor-infiltrating lymphocytes in primary liver carcinoma. With a constant-region primer, TCR beta cDNA was made from about 0.5 ug of total RNA. What produced the TCR beta libraries was three nested multiplex PCR rounds using slightly modified ARM-PCR. Primers for the first two PCR rounds were TRBV1-TRBV30 forward primers and a C-beta reverse primer (about 9 cycles per round). A single record per CDR3 protein comes from TCRdb applying MiXCR to the multiplex PCR reads. The sample records about 330,000 distinct CDR3 sequences, around 60% being singletons. It was unsorted whole blood that yielded blood RNA, and germline DNA was also extracted. Sequencing was done on a sample of peripheral blood. The receptors were sampled from a man between 40 and 49 years old with primary liver carcinoma and hepatitis B virus infection.

The sample holds one count of this clonotype. A junction end diverges from the germline sequence, so it may reflect a read error. The V gene is TRBV10-3, the J gene TRBJ2-7, with 7 nucleotides matching TRBD2. Germline V CDR1 and CDR2: ENHRY, SYGVKD. The CDR3 covers 15 residues. The CDR3 region is CAICFGTSDSYEQYF. The DNA for the CDR3 is TGTGCCATCTGTTTCGGTACTAGCGACTCCTATGAGCAGTACTTC.

Details on this clonotype: Likely a read error: the CDR3 ends without its conserved phenylalanine or tryptophan. CDR3 protein: CASSQRAGRFTGELFS. DNA of the CDR3: TGCGCCAGCAGCCAAAGGGCAGGGCGGTTCACCGGGGAGCTGTTTTCT. The V gene is TRBV4-1, the J gene TRBJ2-2, with D maybe TRBD1 (5 bases). This CDR3 spans 16 amino acids. The V gene's germline CDR1 is MGHRA and CDR2 YSYEKL. Deletions cut 2 bases from V and 4 bases from J, with 14 bases between.

Of note for this clonotype: This may stem from a read error, because a much larger clone lies one nucleotide away. This rearrangement joins TRBV12-3 or TRBV12-4 to TRBJ2-7; the match to TRBD2 covers 8 bases. The CDR3 has 13 residues. In DNA, the CDR3 is TGTACCAGCACAGCGGGGGTTACCTACGAGCAGTACTTC. Amino acids: CTSTAGVTYEQYF.

V gene TRBV7-9 combines with J gene TRBJ2-1, with 13 bases that match TRBD2. V was pared by 5 bases and J by 8 bases, with 9 bases of the junction left unmatched. Germline V lookup: CDR1 SEHNR, CDR2 FQNEAQ (reference sequence). This CDR3 comprises 16 residues. The CDR3 sequence: CASSPRLAGGMDEQFF. The CDR3 region has the DNA TGTGCCAGCAGCCCCCGACTAGCGGGAGGTATGGATGAGCAGTTCTTC.

This clonotype was recorded many times. The V and J genes are TRBV4-1 and TRBJ2-4, with D possibly matching TRBD1 (5 bases). This CDR3 region has 15 residues. V dropped 1 base and J dropped 10 bases, with 17 bases sitting between them. CDR1 and CDR2 from the germline V gene are MGHRA and YSYEKL. In nucleotides, the CDR3 is TGCGCCAGCAGCCAAGTTGGGGCAGGGCAAGGTATTCAGTACTTC. This sequence encodes CASSQVGAGQGIQYF.

This chain uses TRBV5-1 with TRBJ1-5; D call uncertain. Germline V gene lookup returns CDR1 SGHRS and CDR2 YFSETQ. CDR3 size: 14 residues. V was trimmed by 1 base and J by 6 bases, leaving 11 bases between them. The CDR3 protein is CASSLMLGGQPQHF. CDR3 nucleotides: TGCGCCAGCAGCTTGATGCTGGGCGGTCAGCCCCAGCATTTT.

On this clonotype: This may stem from a read error, because a much larger clone lies one nucleotide away. V usage is TRBV11-2 and J usage is TRBJ2-7; 7 positions agree with TRBD1. From germline, CDR1 is SGHAT and CDR2 FQNNGV. The CDR3 is made up of 16 amino acids. CDR3 in amino acids: CASSLQPTGVPYEQYF. The CDR3 region has the DNA TGCGCCAGCAGCCTCCAACCCACAGGGGTCCCCTACGAGCAGTACTTC.

Worth noting for this clonotype: One base away lies a much larger clone, so this may be a sequencing read error. The chain carries TRBV14 and TRBJ2-3, with D tentatively TRBD1 or TRBD2 (6 bases each). The CDR3 length is 16 residues. The germline V gene has CDR1 SGHDN and CDR2 FVKESK. V lost 7 bases, J lost 0 bases, and 17 bases lay in between. This CDR3 reads CASTPTGGGSTDTQYF. For the CDR3, the DNA is TGTGCCAGCACGCCTACCGGGGGCGGGAGCACAGATACGCAGTATTTT. Together with reference TRBV14 and TRBJ2-3, the CDR3 gives the full variable domain: EAGVTQFPSHSVIEKGQTVTLRCDPISGHDNLYWYRRVMGKEIKFLLHFVKESKQDESGMPNNRFLAERTGGTYSTLKVQPAELEDSGVYFCASTPTGGGSTDTQYFGPGTRLTVL.

This clonotype appeared a few times. CDR3 sequence: CASSGTVNQPQHF. The CDR3 bases are TGTGCCAGCTCCGGGACAGTTAATCAGCCCCAGCATTTT. The chain has TRBV6-5 and TRBJ1-5; 7 bases are a match to TRBD1. CDR1 MNHEY and CDR2 SVGAGI come from the germline V gene. With 8 bases clipped from V and 4 bases from J, the junction kept 5 bases outside the gene matches. This CDR3 is 13 amino acids long.

As regards this clonotype: The junction departs from germline at one end; a sequencing error may be responsible. The V call is TRBV5-6, the J call TRBJ2-5, with a weak D call TRBD1 (5 bases). The germline V gene encodes CDR1 SGHDT and CDR2 YYEEEE. CDR3 length: 13 residues. This CDR3 is CASRFTGQEIQHF. The CDR3 DNA is TGTGCCAGCAGGTTCACAGGACAAGAGATCCAGCACTTC.

Concerning this clonotype: This could be a read error, since a much larger clone is one nucleotide away. V usage is TRBV6-1 and J usage is TRBJ2-7; no clear D gene. The CDR3 is 13 amino acids. The germline gives CDR1 MNHNS, CDR2 SASEGT. CDR3 in amino acids: CVSSENNSDEQYF. The CDR3 DNA sequence: TGTGTCAGCAGTGAGAACAACTCAGACGAGCAGTACTTC.

About this clonotype: The junction departs from the called germline gene at one end, perhaps through a read error. The chain joins TRBV11-2 to TRBJ1-2, with 7 bases matching TRBD1. CDR3 size: 17 residues. Germline V gene data show CDR1 as SGHAT and CDR2 as FQNNGV. DNA of the CDR3: TGTGCCAGCAGCTTAGTAGAGGGACAGACCTCAGGACAAGGCTACACTTTC. Its protein is CASSLVEGQTSGQGYTF.

With regard to this clonotype: At one boundary the junction diverges from the germline segment, which might be a read error. This rearrangement joins TRBV11-2 to TRBJ2-7, with D possibly called TRBD1 or TRBD2 (5 bases each). CDR1 is SGHAT and CDR2 is FQNNGV in the germline V gene. This CDR3 has 12 residues. This CDR3 is CASKTGTYELYF. CDR3 DNA sequence: TGTGCCAGCAAAACCGGGACCTACGAGCTGTACTTC.

This chain uses TRBV12-3 or TRBV12-4 with TRBJ2-1; 11 bases line up with TRBD2. V was pared by 3 bases and J by 7 bases, with 8 bases of the junction left unmatched. The CDR3 length is 16 residues. The CDR3 DNA is TGTGCCAGCAGTTTGCATCCGGGACTAGCGGATAATGAGCAGTTCTTC. Its protein product is CASSLHPGLADNEQFF.

The table lists this clonotype with a count of one. This may be a read error, as it is one base from a much larger clone. This sequence joins TRBV10-3 and TRBJ1-5; D is possibly TRBD2 (5 bases). The DNA end is more similar to TRBJ2-3, so the J call may be wrong. This CDR3 comprises 15 residues. Germline lookup yields CDR1 ENHRY and CDR2 SYGVKD. CDR3 DNA: TGTGCCATCAGTGAGGGAACGGCTAGCAATCAGCCCCAGTATTTT. Translation gives CAISEGTASNQPQYF.

This clonotype was detected ten times or more. The V call is TRBV4-1, the J call TRBJ2-7; 11 nucleotides match TRBD2. The CDR3 covers 18 residues. CDR1 and CDR2 from the germline V gene are MGHRA and YSYEKL. V gave up 0 bases and J gave up 9 bases; unmatched junction bases: 16. The CDR3 region has the DNA TGCGCCAGCAGCCAAGACTTGCGTCTGGCGACTAGCGGGACTCGGCAGTACTTC. The encoded protein is CASSQDLRLATSGTRQYF.

On this clonotype itself: This clone may be a read error of a much larger clone one base away. V usage is TRBV6-5 and J usage is TRBJ2-7, with D possibly being TRBD1 or TRBD2 (5 bases each). The germline CDR1 and CDR2 sequences are MNHEY and SVGAGI. V gave up 7 bases and J gave up 4 bases, with 20 bases separating them. The CDR3 sequence is 15 residues long. CDR3 loop: CASKISGKTKYEQYF. CDR3 DNA: TGTGCCAGCAAAATCTCAGGGAAGACTAAATACGAGCAGTACTTC.

Points on this clonotype: The CDR3 ends on some other residue instead of the conserved phenylalanine or tryptophan, so this is likely a read error. V gene TRBV11-1 combines with J gene TRBJ2-1; TRBD1 agrees at 11 bases. The CDR3 extends over 14 amino acids. The germline V gene encodes CDR1 SGHAT and CDR2 FQDESV (reference sequence). CDR3 in DNA: TGTGACAGCAGCAGAGGACAGGGGGCTCGTGTGCAGTTCTCC. It specifies CDSSRGQGARVQFS.

V and J are TRBV11-3 and TRBJ1-1; D not certain. V was pared by 4 bases and J by 4 bases, with 10 bases between. Germline values: CDR1 SGHNT, CDR2 YENEEA. There are 13 residues in the CDR3. CDR3 sequence (DNA): TGTGCCAGCAGCTATAGTAGTCTCACTGAAGCTTTCTTT. This sequence encodes CASSYSSLTEAFF.

About this clonotype itself: One end of the junction fails to match germline, which may point to a read error. This chain uses TRBV11-2 with TRBJ2-2; D remains unclear. Germline CDR1 is SGHAT and CDR2 is FQNNGV. The CDR3 has 17 residues. The CDR3 sequence is CASSSYATPTNTGELFF. Written as DNA, the CDR3 is TGTGCAAGCAGCTCCTATGCGACACCCACGAACACCGGGGAGCTGTTTTTT.

On this clonotype: A much bigger clone sits one base away, suggesting this may be a read error. The rearrangement joins TRBV5-4 to TRBJ2-3; TRBD2 matches at 8 bases. Losses at the gene ends were 4 bases for V and 2 bases for J; bases not matched to a gene: 9. The germline V gene encodes CDR1 SGHNT and CDR2 YYREEE (reference sequence). This CDR3 is built from 16 residues. The CDR3 sequence is CASSLRLAGNTDTQYF. In DNA, the CDR3 is TGTGCCAGCAGCCTCAGGCTAGCGGGCAACACAGATACGCAGTATTTT.